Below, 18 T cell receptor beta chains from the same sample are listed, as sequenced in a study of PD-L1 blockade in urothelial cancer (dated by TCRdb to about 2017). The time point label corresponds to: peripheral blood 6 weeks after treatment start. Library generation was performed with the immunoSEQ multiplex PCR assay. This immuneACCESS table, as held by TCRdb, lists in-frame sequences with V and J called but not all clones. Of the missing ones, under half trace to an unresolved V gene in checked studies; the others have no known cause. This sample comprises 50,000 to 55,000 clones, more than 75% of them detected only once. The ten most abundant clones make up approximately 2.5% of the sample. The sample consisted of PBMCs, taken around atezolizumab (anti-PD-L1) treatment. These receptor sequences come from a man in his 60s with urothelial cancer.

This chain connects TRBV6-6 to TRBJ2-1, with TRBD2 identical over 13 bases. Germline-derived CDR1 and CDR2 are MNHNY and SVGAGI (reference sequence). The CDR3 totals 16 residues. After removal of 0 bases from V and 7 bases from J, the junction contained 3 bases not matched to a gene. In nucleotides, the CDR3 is TGTGCCAGCAGTTACTCTAGACTAGCGGGAGGAAATGAGCAGTTCTTC. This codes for CASSYSRLAGGNEQFF.

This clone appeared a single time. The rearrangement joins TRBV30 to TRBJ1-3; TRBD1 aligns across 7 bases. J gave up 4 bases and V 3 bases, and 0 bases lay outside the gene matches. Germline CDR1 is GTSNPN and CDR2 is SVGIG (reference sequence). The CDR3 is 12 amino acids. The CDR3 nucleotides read TGTGCCTGGAGACAGGGGGGAAACACCATATATTTT. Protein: CAWRQGGNTIYF.

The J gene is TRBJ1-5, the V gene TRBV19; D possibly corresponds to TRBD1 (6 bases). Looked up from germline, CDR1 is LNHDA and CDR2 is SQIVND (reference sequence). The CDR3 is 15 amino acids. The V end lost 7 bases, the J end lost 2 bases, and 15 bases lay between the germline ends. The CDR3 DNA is TGTGCCAGTATGGGTGTGGGGGCCGGCAATCAGCCCCAGCATTTT. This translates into CASMGVGAGNQPQHF.

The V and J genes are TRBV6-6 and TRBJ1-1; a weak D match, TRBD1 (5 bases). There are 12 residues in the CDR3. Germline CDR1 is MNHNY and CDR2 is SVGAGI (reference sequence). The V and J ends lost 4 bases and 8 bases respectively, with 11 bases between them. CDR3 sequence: CASSSSRGEAFF. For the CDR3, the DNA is TGTGCCAGCAGTTCCTCGCGGGGGGAAGCTTTCTTT.

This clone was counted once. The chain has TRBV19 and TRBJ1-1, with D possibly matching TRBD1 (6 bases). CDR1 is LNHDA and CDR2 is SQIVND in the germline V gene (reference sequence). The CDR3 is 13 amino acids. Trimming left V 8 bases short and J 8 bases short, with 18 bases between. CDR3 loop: CASSPWGGAEAFF. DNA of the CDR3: TGTGCCAGTTCCCCGTGGGGGGGCGCAGAAGCTTTCTTT.

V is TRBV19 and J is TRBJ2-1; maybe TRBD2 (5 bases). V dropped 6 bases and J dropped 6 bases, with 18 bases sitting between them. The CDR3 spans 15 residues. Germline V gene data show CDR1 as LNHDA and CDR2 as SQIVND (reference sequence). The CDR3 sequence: CASSPGDYLFNEQFF. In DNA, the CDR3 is TGTGCCAGTAGCCCCGGTGACTACCTATTCAATGAGCAGTTCTTC. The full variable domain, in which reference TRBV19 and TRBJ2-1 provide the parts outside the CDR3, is DGGITQSPKYLFRKEGQNVTLSCEQNLNHDAMYWYRQDPGQGLRLIYYSQIVNDFQKGDIAEGYSVSREKKESFPLTVTSAQKNPTAFYLCASSPGDYLFNEQFFGPGTRLTVL.

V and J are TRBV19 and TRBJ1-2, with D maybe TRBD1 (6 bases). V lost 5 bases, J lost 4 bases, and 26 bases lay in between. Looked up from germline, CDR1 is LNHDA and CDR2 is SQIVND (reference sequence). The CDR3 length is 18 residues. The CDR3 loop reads CASSASLPGGPGTYGYTF. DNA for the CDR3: TGTGCCAGTAGTGCCTCCCTTCCGGGGGGGCCCGGAACCTATGGCTACACCTTC.

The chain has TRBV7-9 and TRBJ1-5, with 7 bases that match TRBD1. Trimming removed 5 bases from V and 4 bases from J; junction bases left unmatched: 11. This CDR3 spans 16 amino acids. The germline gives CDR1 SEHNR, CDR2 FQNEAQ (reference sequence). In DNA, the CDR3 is TGTGCCAGCAGCCCCTGGACAGGCAGGGATAATCAGCCCCAGCATTTT. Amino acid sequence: CASSPWTGRDNQPQHF.

The CDR3 sequence: CASSQEGLIAGAYEQYF. CDR3 sequence (DNA): TGTGCCAGCAGCCAAGAAGGGCTTATTGCGGGGGCCTACGAGCAGTACTTC. J is TRBJ2-7 and V is TRBV4-2; 7 bases line up with TRBD2. The length of the CDR3 is 17 residues. The germline gives CDR1 LGHNA, CDR2 YNFKEQ. V was pared by 0 bases and J by 2 bases, with 10 bases of the junction left unmatched.

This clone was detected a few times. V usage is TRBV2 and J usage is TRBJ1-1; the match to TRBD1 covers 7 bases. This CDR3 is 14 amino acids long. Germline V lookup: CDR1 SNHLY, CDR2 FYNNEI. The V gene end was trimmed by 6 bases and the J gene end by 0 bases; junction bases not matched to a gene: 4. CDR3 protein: CASRADRMNTEAFF. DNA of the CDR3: TGTGCCAGCAGGGCGGACAGGATGAACACTGAAGCTTTCTTT.

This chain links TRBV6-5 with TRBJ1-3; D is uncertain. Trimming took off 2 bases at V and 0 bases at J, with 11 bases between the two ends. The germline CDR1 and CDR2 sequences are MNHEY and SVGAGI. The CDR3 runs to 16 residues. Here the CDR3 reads CASSYHAFPSGNTIYF. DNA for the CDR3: TGTGCCAGCAGTTACCACGCGTTCCCCTCTGGAAACACCATATATTTT.

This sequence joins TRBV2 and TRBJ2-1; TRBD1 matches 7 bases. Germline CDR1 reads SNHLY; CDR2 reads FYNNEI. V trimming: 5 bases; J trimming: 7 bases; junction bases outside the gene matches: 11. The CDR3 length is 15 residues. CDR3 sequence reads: CASSRQGLDQNEQFF. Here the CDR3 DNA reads TGTGCCAGCAGTCGACAGGGATTGGATCAGAATGAGCAGTTCTTC.

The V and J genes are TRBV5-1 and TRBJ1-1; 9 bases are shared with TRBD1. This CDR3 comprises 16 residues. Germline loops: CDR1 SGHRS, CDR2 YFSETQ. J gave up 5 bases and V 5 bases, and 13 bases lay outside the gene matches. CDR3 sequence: CASRQSAVTGGTEAFF. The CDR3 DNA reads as TGCGCCAGCAGGCAATCCGCCGTGACAGGGGGGACTGAAGCTTTCTTT.

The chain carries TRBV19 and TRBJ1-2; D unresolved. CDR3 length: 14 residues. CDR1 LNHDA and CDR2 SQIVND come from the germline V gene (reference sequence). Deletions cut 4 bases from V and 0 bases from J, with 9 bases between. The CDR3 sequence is CASSKADSNYGYTF. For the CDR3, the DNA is TGTGCCAGTAGTAAGGCAGACTCTAACTATGGCTACACCTTC.

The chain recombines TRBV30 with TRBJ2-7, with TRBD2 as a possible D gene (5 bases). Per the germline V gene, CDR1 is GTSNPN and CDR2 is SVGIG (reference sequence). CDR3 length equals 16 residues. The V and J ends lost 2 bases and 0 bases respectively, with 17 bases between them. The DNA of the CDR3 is TGTGCCTGGAGTAATCCGGGGTTTTCAGGCTCCTACGAGCAGTACTTC. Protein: CAWSNPGFSGSYEQYF.

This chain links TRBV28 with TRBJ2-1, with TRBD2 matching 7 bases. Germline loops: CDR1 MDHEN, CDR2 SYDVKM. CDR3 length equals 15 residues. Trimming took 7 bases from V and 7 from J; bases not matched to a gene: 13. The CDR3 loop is CASTDWGRAVNEQFF. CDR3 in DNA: TGTGCCAGCACCGACTGGGGGAGGGCCGTTAATGAGCAGTTCTTC.

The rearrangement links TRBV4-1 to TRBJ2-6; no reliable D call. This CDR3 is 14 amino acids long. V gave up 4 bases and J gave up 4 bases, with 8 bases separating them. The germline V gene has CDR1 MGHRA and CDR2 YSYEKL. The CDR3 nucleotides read TGCGCCAGCAGCCCCCTTGCGGGGGCCAACGTCCTGACTTTC. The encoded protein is CASSPLAGANVLTF.

CDR3 DNA: TGTGCCAGTAGTATAGACAGGGAGGGCTACGAGCAGTACTTC. Protein product: CASSIDREGYEQYF. This rearrangement joins TRBV19 to TRBJ2-7, with TRBD2 identical over 7 bases. CDR3 length: 14 residues. V lost 0 bases, J lost 3 bases, and 2 bases stayed unmatched. From germline, CDR1 is LNHDA and CDR2 SQIVND (reference sequence).